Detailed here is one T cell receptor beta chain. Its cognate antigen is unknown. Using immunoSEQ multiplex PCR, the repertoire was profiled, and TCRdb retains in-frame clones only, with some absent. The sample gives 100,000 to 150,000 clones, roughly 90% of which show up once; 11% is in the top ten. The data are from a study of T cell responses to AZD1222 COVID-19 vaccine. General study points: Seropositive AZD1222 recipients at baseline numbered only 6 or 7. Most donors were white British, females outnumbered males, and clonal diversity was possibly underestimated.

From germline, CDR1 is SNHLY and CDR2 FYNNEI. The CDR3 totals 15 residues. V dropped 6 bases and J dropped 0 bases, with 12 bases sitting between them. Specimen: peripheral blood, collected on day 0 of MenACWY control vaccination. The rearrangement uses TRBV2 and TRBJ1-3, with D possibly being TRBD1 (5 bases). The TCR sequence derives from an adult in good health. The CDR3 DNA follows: TGTGCCAGCAGACAGGACTCGTCCTCTGGAAACACCATATATTTT. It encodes CASRQDSSSGNTIYF.